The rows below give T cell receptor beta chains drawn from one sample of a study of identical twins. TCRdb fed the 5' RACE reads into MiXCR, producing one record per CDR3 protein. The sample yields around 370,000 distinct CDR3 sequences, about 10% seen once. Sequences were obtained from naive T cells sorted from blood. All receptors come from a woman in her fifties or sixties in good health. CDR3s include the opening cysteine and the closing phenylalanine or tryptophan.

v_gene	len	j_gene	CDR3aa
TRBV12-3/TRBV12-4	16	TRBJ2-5	CASSRTSGIGLETQYF
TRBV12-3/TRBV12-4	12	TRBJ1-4	CASSGPGEKLFF
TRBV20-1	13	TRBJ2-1	CSARAPSYSEQFF
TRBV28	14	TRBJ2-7	CASSYTGMTHEQYF
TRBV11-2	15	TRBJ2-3	CASSWDRDSFGTQYF
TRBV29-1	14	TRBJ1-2	CSVDQGTSDYGYTF
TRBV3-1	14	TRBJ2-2	CASSPWTGTGELFF
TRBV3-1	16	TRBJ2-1	CASSQPGTGVNNEQFF
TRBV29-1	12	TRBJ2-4	CSVEASPNIQYF
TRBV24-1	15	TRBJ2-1	CATSDSTGTSVEQFF
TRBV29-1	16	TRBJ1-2	CSVEDLRFGSHDGYTF
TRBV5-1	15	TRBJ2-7	CASSYSRTSYGEQYF
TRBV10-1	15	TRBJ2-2	CASSVGVGSTGELFF
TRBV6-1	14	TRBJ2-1	CASKTSGIWNEQFF
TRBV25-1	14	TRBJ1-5	CASSGLHSNQPQHF
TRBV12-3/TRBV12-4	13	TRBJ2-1	CASSLGDVDEQFF
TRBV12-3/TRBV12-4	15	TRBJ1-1	CASSLVGRLNTEAFF
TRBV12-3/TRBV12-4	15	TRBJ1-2	CASRFRGAATYGYTF
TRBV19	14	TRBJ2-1	CASTGRPPNNEQFF
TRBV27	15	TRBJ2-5	CASSLIAGGSETQYF
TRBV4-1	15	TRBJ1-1	CASSLPGTGDTEAFF
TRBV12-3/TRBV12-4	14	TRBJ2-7	CASSLAPSGYEQYF
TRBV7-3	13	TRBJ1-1	CASSSSGGTEAFF
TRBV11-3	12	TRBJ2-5	CASSLRVGTQYF
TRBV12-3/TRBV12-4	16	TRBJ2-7	CASRDSGTSRSYEQYF
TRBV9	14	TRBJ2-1	CASSVEYSYNEQFF
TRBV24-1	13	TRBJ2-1	CATSGEPRGEQFF
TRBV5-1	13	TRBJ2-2	CASSPSFTGELFF
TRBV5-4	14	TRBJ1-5	CASRILQGNQPQHF
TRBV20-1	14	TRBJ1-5	CSAREEGVNQPQHF
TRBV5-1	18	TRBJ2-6	CASTLWTGTSSGANVLTF
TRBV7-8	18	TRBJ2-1	CASRPRRAGGPSGNEQFF
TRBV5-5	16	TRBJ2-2	CASSLDPGDRIGELFF
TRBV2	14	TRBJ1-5	CASSEGISNQPQHF
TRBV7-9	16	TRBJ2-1	CASSYRSGLAGNEQFF
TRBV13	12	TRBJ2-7	CASSTSSYEQYF
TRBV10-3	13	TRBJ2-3	CAISGSDTDTQYF
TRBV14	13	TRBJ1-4	CASSRQGNEKLFF
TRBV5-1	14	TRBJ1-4	CASSSGQLNEKLFF
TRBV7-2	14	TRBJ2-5	CASSLLSTGLTQYF
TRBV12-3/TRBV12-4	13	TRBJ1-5	CASSSYGNQPQHF
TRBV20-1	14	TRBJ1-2	CSATTLTGGNGYTF
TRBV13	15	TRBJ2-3	CASRRNLGPPDTQYF
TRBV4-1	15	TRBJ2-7	CASSVSYGSNREQYF
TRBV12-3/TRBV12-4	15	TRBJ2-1	CASSLPERGYNEQFF
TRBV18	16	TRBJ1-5	CASSPTRDRSNQPQHF
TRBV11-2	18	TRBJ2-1	CASSSSRTGTTAYNEQFF
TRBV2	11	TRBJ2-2	CASSFDGELFF
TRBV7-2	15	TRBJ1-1	CASSLAPTGGTEAFF
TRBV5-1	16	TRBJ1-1	CASSLAQGAVNTEAFF
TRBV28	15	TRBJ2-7	CASSSTGGHSYEQYF
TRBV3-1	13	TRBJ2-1	CASSPQLLNEQFF
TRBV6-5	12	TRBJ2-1	CASSYSGGAPHF